The present entry profiles one TCR beta chain with its context. The entry originates in a study of blood T cell repertoires in COVID-19. Study-level information: Samples taken during acute and convalescent COVID-19 were collected in the United States, Italy and Spain.

Sequenced by immunoSEQ multiplex PCR; TCRdb stores in-frame clones only, minus some. The data contain about 130,000 clones, around nine tenths of them singletons. Patients in Seattle were enrolled during active infection, then followed longitudinally. V was clipped by 2 bases and J by 7 bases, with 17 bases between them. Germline V gene data show CDR1 as SGHDN and CDR2 as FVKESK. This CDR3 region has 15 residues. Sequencing input: peripheral blood. This rearrangement joins TRBV14 to TRBJ1-2, with D possibly TRBD1 on 6 matching bases. The receptor was isolated from a woman aged 70-85 years with COVID-19, enrolled during active disease. The CDR3 spells CASSQPSGGRGGYTF. The CDR3 DNA follows: TGTGCCAGCAGCCAACCATCCGGGGGGCGAGGTGGCTACACCTTC.